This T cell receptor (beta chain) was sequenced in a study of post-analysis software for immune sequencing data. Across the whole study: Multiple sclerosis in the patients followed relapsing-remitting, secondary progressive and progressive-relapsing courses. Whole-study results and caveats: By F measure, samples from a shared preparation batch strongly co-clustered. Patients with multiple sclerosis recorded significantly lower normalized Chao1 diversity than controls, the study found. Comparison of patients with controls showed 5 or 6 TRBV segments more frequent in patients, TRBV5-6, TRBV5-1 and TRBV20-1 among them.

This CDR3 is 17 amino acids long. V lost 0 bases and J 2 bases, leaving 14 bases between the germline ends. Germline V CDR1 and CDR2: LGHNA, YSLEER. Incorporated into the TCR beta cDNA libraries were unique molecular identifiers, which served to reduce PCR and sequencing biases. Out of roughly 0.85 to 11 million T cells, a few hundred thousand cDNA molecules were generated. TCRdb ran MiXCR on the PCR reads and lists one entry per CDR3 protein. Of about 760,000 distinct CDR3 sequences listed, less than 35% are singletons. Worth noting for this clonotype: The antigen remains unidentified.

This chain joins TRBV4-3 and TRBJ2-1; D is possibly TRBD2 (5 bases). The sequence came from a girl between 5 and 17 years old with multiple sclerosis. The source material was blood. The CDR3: CASSQDGGPSTYNEQFF. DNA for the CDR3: TGCGCCAGCAGCCAAGACGGCGGCCCTAGCACCTACAATGAGCAGTTCTTC.